This T cell receptor (beta chain) was captured in a study of Ad26.COV2.S vaccination and SARS-CoV-2 variants. On the study more broadly: Donor was one of the participants in the Ad26.COV2.S arm of the COV1001 trial.

Study-level points and caveats: Participants given vaccine showed non-spike TCR breadth similar to that of placebo recipients.

For this clone: What it recognizes is unknown.

Indicated treatment: some 20 received Ad26.COV2.S at low or high dose, single or two shots; five or six received placebo; per-sample allocation not given. The study sampled participants on day 63 after the first vaccine or placebo injection. Trimming cost V 1 base and J 3 bases, with 9 bases left between them. The CDR3 covers 14 residues. Per germline, CDR1 SGHAT and CDR2 FQNNGV. The assay was immunoSEQ multiplex PCR, and TCRdb's table has in-frame clones only and misses some. The sample has 350,000 to 500,000 clones; 90% are singletons. The specimen was peripheral blood, collected in a trial of Ad26.COV2.S vaccine versus placebo. The rearrangement uses TRBV11-2 and TRBJ1-1; D call uncertain. The sequence was obtained from a person between 18 and 59 years old who received the Ad26.COV2.S COVID-19 vaccine or a placebo. The CDR3 region is CASSLGGKHTEAFF. CDR3 DNA sequence: TGTGCCAGCAGCTTAGGAGGGAAGCACACTGAAGCTTTCTTT.